These 14 T cell receptor beta chains were all obtained from the same sample, sequenced in a study of CD8+ T cells in alopecia areata. Isolated RNA was reverse transcribed into cDNA used as the sequencing template. Libraries were prepared by immunoSEQ multiplex PCR; TCRdb keeps only in-frame clonotypes and omits some of them. The profile covers some 110,000 clones, none occurring a single time. Sample: lesional skin. The receptors here all came from a C3H/HeJ mouse with alopecia areata. The MHC haplotype of the strain is H2-k.

This clone has a handful of counts. Any gene name here is a mouse gene name. The chain's CDR3 is CTCSALGTGASQNTLYF. The covered CDR3 bases are TGCACCTGCAGTGCCCTAGGGACTGGGGCTAGTCAAAAC. The chain is built from TRBV1 and TRBJ2-4; TRBD2 agrees at 10 bases. The read halts 4 residues ahead of the CDR3 end, with the missing end drawn from the germline J gene. The CDR3 runs to 17 residues. V lost 3 bases, J lost 0 bases, and 6 bases stayed unmatched. Per the germline V gene, CDR1 is NSQYPW and CDR2 is LRSPGD (reference sequence).

Details on this clone: Genes and germline come from the mouse. The sequenced fragment ends 4 residues before the CDR3 boundary, so the rest is inferred from the germline J gene. This chain connects TRBV13-3 to TRBJ1-4; possible D gene TRBD1, 6 bases. With 6 bases removed from V and 1 base from J, the gap between germline ends came to 10 bases. This CDR3 spans 14 amino acids. Germline loops: CDR1 NNHDY, CDR2 SYVADS. The CDR3 sequence: CASKEQGSNERLFF. CDR3 bases read: TGTGCCAGCAAGGAACAGGGTTCCAACGAA.

Comment on this clone: The germline and genes are mouse ones. The read terminates 4 residues ahead of where the CDR3 ends, so the germline J gene completes it. The chain is built from TRBV3 and TRBJ2-1; 11 bases are shared with TRBD2. CDR1 SNHLY and CDR2 FYNGKV come from the germline V gene (reference sequence). CDR3 length: 14 residues. With 4 bases clipped from V and 6 bases from J, the junction kept 2 bases outside the gene matches. The sequenced CDR3 bases are TGTGCCAGCAGCTCCACTGGGGGGGCTGCT. It yields the protein CASSSTGGAA. The CDR3 reads in full as CASSSTGGAAEQFF.

Remarks on this clone: Any gene name here is a mouse gene name. The CDR3 end lies 4 residues beyond the end of the read and is filled in from the germline J gene. V is TRBV13-1 and J is TRBJ2-1; possibly TRBD1 for D (6 bases). Germline V lookup: CDR1 NSHNY, CDR2 SYGAGN. The CDR3 is made up of 13 amino acids. The part of the CDR3 DNA that was read is TGTGCCAGCAGTGAGGCAGGGGAAACT. It is translated as CASSEAGET. The complete CDR3 sequence is CASSEAGETEQFF.

As for this clone: Genes and germline come from the mouse. The read gets to within 4 residues of the CDR3 end, and the germline J gene fills in the rest. The rearrangement links TRBV13-1 to TRBJ2-7; no firm D call. Germline V gene data show CDR1 as NSHNY and CDR2 as SYGAGN. The CDR3 covers 12 residues. The CDR3 sequence: CASSDAGHEQYF. CDR3 bases read: TGTGCCAGCAGTGATGCAGGTCAT.

This clone showed up many times. Gene names denote mouse genes. The read halts 4 residues ahead of the CDR3 end, with the missing end drawn from the germline J gene. This chain links TRBV13-3 with TRBJ2-5, with 7 bases fitting TRBD1. CDR1 and CDR2 from the germline V gene are NNHDY and SYVADS. This CDR3 has 12 residues. CDR3 amino acids: CASSGDRDTQYF. The sequenced part of the CDR3 DNA is TGTGCCAGCAGTGGGGACAGAGAC.

Of note for this clone: Germline and genes: mouse. The read comes to an end 4 residues before the CDR3 does, leaving the germline J gene to fill in the end. The chain couples TRBV13-3 to TRBJ2-1; TRBD2 aligns across 10 bases. Germline V gives CDR1 NNHDY, CDR2 SYVADS. The CDR3 loop spans 15 amino acids. CDR3 residues: CASSKRTGGGAEQFF. Incomplete CDR3 DNA: TGTGCCAGCAGTAAACGGACTGGGGGTGGGGCT.

This clone was found many times. Gene names and germline refer to mouse. The read terminates 4 residues ahead of where the CDR3 ends, so the germline J gene completes it. J is TRBJ2-2 and V is TRBV1, with TRBD1 as a possible D gene (7 bases). The CDR3 sequence is 16 residues long. Germline CDR1 reads NSQYPW; CDR2 reads LRSPGD (reference sequence). V was clipped by 0 bases and J by 3 bases, with 11 bases between them. CDR3 DNA (partial): TGCACCTGCAGTGCAGATCGCAGGGGGGACACCGGG. This gives the protein CTCSADRRGDTG. The entire CDR3 protein reads CTCSADRRGDTGQLYF.

This clone was counted only a few times. Gene names follow the mouse nomenclature. Read coverage stops 4 residues before the CDR3 terminus; the germline J gene supplies the remainder. J is TRBJ2-3 and V is TRBV13-3; 8 bases fit TRBD2. Trimming cost V 5 bases and J 0 bases; bases outside gene matches: 8. The CDR3 length is 16 residues. The germline CDR1 and CDR2 sequences are NNHDY and SYVADS. The sequenced part of the CDR3 DNA is TGTGCCAGCAGCCCCGGACTGGGCGATAGTGCAGAA. Translating it yields CASSPGLGDSAE. Given in full, the CDR3 is CASSPGLGDSAETLYF.

Note on this clone: The germline and genes are mouse ones. The read falls 4 residues short of the CDR3 end, and the missing part is taken from the germline J gene. The chain recombines TRBV13-3 with TRBJ2-7, with D possibly being TRBD1 (5 bases). Looked up from germline, CDR1 is NNHDY and CDR2 is SYVADS. V was shortened by 6 bases and J by 3 bases, with 10 bases between the two germline ends. This CDR3 contains 12 residues. The CDR3 reads CASIGQNYEQYF. The part of the CDR3 DNA that was read is TGTGCCAGCATAGGACAAAACTAT.

Turning to this clone: Germline and genes here are mouse. Read data end 4 residues before the CDR3 end; the end is taken from the germline J gene. The J gene is TRBJ2-7, the V gene TRBV17; 10 bases agree with TRBD2. The germline gives CDR1 MNHDT, CDR2 YYDKIL. The CDR3 spans 15 residues. Trimming removed 4 bases from V and 0 bases from J; junction bases left unmatched: 3. Here the CDR3 reads CASSTRDWGSYEQYF. Incomplete CDR3 DNA: TGTGCTAGCAGTACCCGGGACTGGGGCTCCTAT.

This clone showed up just a few times. Mouse names are used for the genes. The observed sequence ends 4 residues before the CDR3 terminus, with the missing tail filled in from the germline J gene. This chain joins TRBV14 and TRBJ1-4; 11 bases are a match to TRBD1. This CDR3 comprises 16 residues. Per germline, CDR1 SGHDT and CDR2 FRDEAV. J gave up 0 bases and V 4 bases, and 2 bases lay outside the gene matches. The chain's CDR3 is CASSRDRGVSNERLFF. The sequenced CDR3 bases are TGTGCCAGCAGTCGGGACAGGGGGGTTTCCAACGAA.

This clone was observed many times. Here the gene names and germline are mouse. From the germline J gene comes the end of the CDR3, since the read stops 4 residues before it. The chain combines TRBV1 with TRBJ2-5, with 10 bases matching TRBD1. The germline V gene encodes CDR1 NSQYPW and CDR2 LRSPGD (reference sequence). The CDR3 sequence is 15 residues long. CDR3 loop: CTCSADRDRGDTQYF. Incomplete CDR3 DNA: TGCACCTGCAGTGCAGATCGGGACAGGGGTGAC.

On this clone: TCRdb's protein and the DNA translation differ at residue 12; the protein here comes from the DNA. Gene names are the mouse ones. CDR3 sequence: CASSDDRGHNSPLYF. Incomplete CDR3 DNA: TGTGCCAGCAGTGATGACAGGGGGCATAATTCGCCC. The rearrangement links TRBV13-1 to TRBJ1-6, with 9 bases lining up with TRBD1. The CDR3 end is not reached by the read, which stops 3 residues before it; the germline J gene fills it in. TRBJ1-6 is annotated as an ORF whose role is uncertain. Unmatched junction bases numbered 0, after V lost 0 bases and J lost 5 bases. Germline CDR1 is NSHNY and CDR2 is SYGAGN. This CDR3 spans 15 amino acids.